This T cell receptor (beta chain) is from a study of beta chain features in type 1 diabetes. Study-wide results and caveats: TCRB CDR3s were moderately but significantly shorter in Type 1 diabetes patients in all four CD4+ subsets. Naive, central memory and regulatory TCRB repertoires appeared more similar among patients than healthy donors. For TCRB rearrangement, an influence of HLA type remained unresolved here.

Of note for this clone: The antigen remains undetermined.

All of the isolated RNA was reverse transcribed, so expressed TCRB transcripts were sequenced. Repertoires were generated with immunoSEQ multiplex PCR, while TCRdb's copy carries only in-frame clones and drops some. The sample has roughly 250,000 clones, roughly 20% seen once; the top ten hold 0.028%. The CDR3 sequence is 12 residues long. V shed 7 bases and J shed 0 bases, with 10 bases lying between them. The germline CDR1 and CDR2 sequences are SQVTM and ANQGSEA. The rearrangement uses TRBV29-1 and TRBJ2-7; D ambiguous. The receptor comes from a woman aged 40 to 50 with type 1 diabetes. Material: naive CD4+ T cells from blood. The CDR3 DNA is TGCAGCGCCGGAGAGGACTCCTACGAGCAGTACTTC. Translated, it gives CSAGEDSYEQYF.